The clone carrying this T cell receptor beta chain was detected only once. Germline V CDR1 and CDR2: MNHEY, SVGAGI. Trimming pared 10 bases from V and 6 bases from J, leaving 18 bases between. CDR3 length: 14 residues. Assay: immunoSEQ multiplex PCR; the TCRdb copy retains only in-frame clones and omits some. Among about 58,000 clones, 70% to 80% were seen once, and the ten largest hold approximately 1.1%. These data are taken from a study of OX40 agonist ivuxolimab in advanced cancers. The chain combines TRBV6-5 with TRBJ2-2; the D gene is possibly TRBD2 (6 bases). The starting material was CD4+ or CD8+ T cells sorted from blood, obtained in a trial of the OX40 agonist ivuxolimab. This receptor was identified in an adult with an advanced solid tumor such as melanoma, head and neck, liver or kidney cancer. The CDR3 is CATSAGRGSGELFF. The CDR3 nucleotides are TGTGCCACCTCTGCGGGGAGAGGTTCCGGGGAGCTGTTTTTT.